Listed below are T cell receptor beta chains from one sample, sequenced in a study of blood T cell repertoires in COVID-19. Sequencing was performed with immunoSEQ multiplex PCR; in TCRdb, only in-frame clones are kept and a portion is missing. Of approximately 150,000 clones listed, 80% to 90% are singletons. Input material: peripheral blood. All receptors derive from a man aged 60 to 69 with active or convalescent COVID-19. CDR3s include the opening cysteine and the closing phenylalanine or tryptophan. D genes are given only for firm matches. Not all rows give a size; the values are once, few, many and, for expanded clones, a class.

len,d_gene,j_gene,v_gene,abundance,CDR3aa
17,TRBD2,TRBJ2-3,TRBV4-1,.,CASSQVVTSGSTDTQYF
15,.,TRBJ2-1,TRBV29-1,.,CSVVGSVGTRNEQFF
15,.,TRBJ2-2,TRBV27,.,CASRQGVGNTGELFF
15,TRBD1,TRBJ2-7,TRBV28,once,CASSPPRGTGEEQYF
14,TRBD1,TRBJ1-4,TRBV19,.,CATSDRDRVLKLFF
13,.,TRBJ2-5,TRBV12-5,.,CASKRERGETQYF
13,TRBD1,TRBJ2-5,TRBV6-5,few,CASRAKTGPDQYF
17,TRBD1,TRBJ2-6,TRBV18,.,CASSALQGGSGANVLTF
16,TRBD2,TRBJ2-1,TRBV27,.,CASRGNGLAGGNEQFF
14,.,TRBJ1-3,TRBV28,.,CASSFPPPGNAIYF
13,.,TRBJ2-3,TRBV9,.,CASSVQGSDTQYF
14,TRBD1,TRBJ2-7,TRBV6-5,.,CASTASGTVYEQYF
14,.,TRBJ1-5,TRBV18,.,CASSPIEGNQPQHF
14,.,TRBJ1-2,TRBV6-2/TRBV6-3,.,CASSYSTNSEQPTF
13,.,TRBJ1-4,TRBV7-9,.,CASSYRVNEKLFF
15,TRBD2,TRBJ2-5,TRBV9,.,CASRPPAGVQETQYF
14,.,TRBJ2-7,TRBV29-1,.,CSGVPQGSPLEQYF
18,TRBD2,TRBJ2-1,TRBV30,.,CAWTGTRTSGRAVNEQFF
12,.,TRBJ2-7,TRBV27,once,CAVQGQAYEQYF
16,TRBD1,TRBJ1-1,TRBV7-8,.,CASSGRPGQKNTEAFF
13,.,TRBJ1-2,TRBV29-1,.,CSVEAAGSYGYTF
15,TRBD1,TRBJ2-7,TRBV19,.,CASRPTGTATYEQYF
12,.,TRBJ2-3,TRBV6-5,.,CASTRVGDTQYF
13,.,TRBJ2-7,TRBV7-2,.,CASSKTSSYEQYF
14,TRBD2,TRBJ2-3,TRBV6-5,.,CASRRGDESDTQYF
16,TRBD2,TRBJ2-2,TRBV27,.,CASSTSGSPNTGELFF
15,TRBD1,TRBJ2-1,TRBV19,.,CASSTGQSSYNEQFF
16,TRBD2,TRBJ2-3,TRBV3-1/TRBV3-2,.,CASSQISGSSADTQYF